Listed below are T cell receptor beta chains from one sample, sequenced in a study of blood T cell repertoires in COVID-19. Sequencing used immunoSEQ multiplex PCR; TCRdb keeps in-frame clones, though not all of them. The repertoire holds 150,000 to 200,000 clones, with around four fifths as singletons. The sequencing input was peripheral blood. The receptors were gathered from a man aged 60 to 75 with COVID-19, enrolled during active disease. CDR3s include the opening cysteine and the closing phenylalanine or tryptophan. The order of the fields is J gene, V gene, CDR3 protein.

j_gene: TRBJ2-7; v_gene: TRBV18; CDR3aa: CASSPTGNEQYF
j_gene: TRBJ1-4; v_gene: TRBV5-5; CDR3aa: CASIGQGRSNEKLFF
j_gene: TRBJ1-2; v_gene: TRBV19; CDR3aa: CASSIGQGVGGYTF
j_gene: TRBJ1-5; v_gene: TRBV27; CDR3aa: CASSLSSLRRQPQHF
j_gene: TRBJ2-6; v_gene: TRBV30; CDR3aa: CAGPPGDGANVLTF
j_gene: TRBJ2-1; v_gene: TRBV9; CDR3aa: CASSVGGGTEQFF
j_gene: TRBJ1-2; v_gene: TRBV2; CDR3aa: CASQEVYGYTF
j_gene: TRBJ1-5; v_gene: TRBV6-2/TRBV6-3; CDR3aa: CASSPPRSSQPQHF
j_gene: TRBJ1-3; v_gene: TRBV27; CDR3aa: CASSSGGSSGNTIYF
j_gene: TRBJ1-6; v_gene: TRBV7-9; CDR3aa: CASSLQGSVSPLHF
j_gene: TRBJ1-3; v_gene: TRBV6-1; CDR3aa: CASSEATQSSGNTIYF
j_gene: TRBJ2-1; v_gene: TRBV7-2; CDR3aa: CASSSGQGLGAEQFF
j_gene: TRBJ1-1; v_gene: TRBV3-1/TRBV3-2; CDR3aa: CASSQGAQGLSAEAFF
j_gene: TRBJ2-7; v_gene: TRBV6-1; CDR3aa: CASSESGYEQYF
j_gene: TRBJ1-1; v_gene: TRBV3-1/TRBV3-2; CDR3aa: CASSYGQGTEAFF
j_gene: TRBJ1-1; v_gene: TRBV19; CDR3aa: CASTGGGYTEAFF
j_gene: TRBJ1-5; v_gene: TRBV5-7; CDR3aa: CASSLADRECQPQHF
j_gene: TRBJ1-6; v_gene: TRBV4-1; CDR3aa: CASSQEFVLFSPLHF
j_gene: TRBJ1-2; v_gene: TRBV5-4; CDR3aa: CASSSWDRVGYTF
j_gene: TRBJ2-3; v_gene: TRBV19; CDR3aa: CASAGTGGGTDTQYF
j_gene: TRBJ1-1; v_gene: TRBV6-6; CDR3aa: CASSVGGVRTEAFF
j_gene: TRBJ2-3; v_gene: TRBV3-1/TRBV3-2; CDR3aa: CASSQGRASTDTQYF
j_gene: TRBJ2-3; v_gene: TRBV14; CDR3aa: CASSPRTGANTDTQYF
j_gene: TRBJ2-2; v_gene: TRBV7-7; CDR3aa: CASSMTSGANTGELFF
j_gene: TRBJ1-2; v_gene: TRBV10-3; CDR3aa: CAISESDRAAGYTF
j_gene: TRBJ2-2; v_gene: TRBV28; CDR3aa: CASSLFTGGVAGELFF
j_gene: TRBJ1-6; v_gene: TRBV29-1; CDR3aa: CSASTSGDNSPLHF
j_gene: TRBJ2-7; v_gene: TRBV2; CDR3aa: CASSAAGAGREQYF
j_gene: TRBJ2-3; v_gene: TRBV6-9; CDR3aa: CASSPRGAGGRDTQYF
j_gene: TRBJ1-2; v_gene: TRBV14; CDR3aa: CASSQGGIAYGYTF
j_gene: TRBJ2-1; v_gene: TRBV9; CDR3aa: CASSPPSSYNEQFF
j_gene: TRBJ2-5; v_gene: TRBV14; CDR3aa: CASSQQGPTRETQYF
j_gene: TRBJ2-4; v_gene: TRBV29-1; CDR3aa: CSVAGPASNIQYF
j_gene: TRBJ2-7; v_gene: TRBV28; CDR3aa: CASSPRDGLYEQYF
j_gene: TRBJ1-1; v_gene: TRBV30; CDR3aa: CAWSDRGWSTEAFF
j_gene: TRBJ1-4; v_gene: TRBV7-9; CDR3aa: CASSPLGGTNEKLFF
j_gene: TRBJ2-7; v_gene: TRBV5-1; CDR3aa: CASSSTTGGPYEQYF
j_gene: TRBJ1-2; v_gene: TRBV6-6; CDR3aa: CASSYSGTGLGGYTF
j_gene: TRBJ1-1; v_gene: TRBV30; CDR3aa: CAWIRDYALENTEAFF
j_gene: TRBJ1-2; v_gene: TRBV19; CDR3aa: CASSKAEAHYGYTF
j_gene: TRBJ2-2; v_gene: TRBV18; CDR3aa: CASSPSRRVEGTGELFF
j_gene: TRBJ2-7; v_gene: TRBV28; CDR3aa: CASSSGTSGPYEQYF
j_gene: TRBJ1-1; v_gene: TRBV4-1; CDR3aa: CASSQERTGGLVEAFF
j_gene: TRBJ1-3; v_gene: TRBV10-3; CDR3aa: CAISEKEFSGNTIYF
j_gene: TRBJ1-1; v_gene: TRBV7-9; CDR3aa: CASTPQGGLNTEAFF
j_gene: TRBJ1-1; v_gene: TRBV9; CDR3aa: CASSVGTGLNTEAFF
j_gene: TRBJ2-3; v_gene: TRBV9; CDR3aa: CASSVGWTGGTDTQYF
j_gene: TRBJ2-7; v_gene: TRBV28; CDR3aa: CATRDRGYEQYF
j_gene: TRBJ2-7; v_gene: TRBV5-1; CDR3aa: CASSLGATSYEQYF
j_gene: TRBJ1-3; v_gene: TRBV18; CDR3aa: CASSPGTASGNTIYF
j_gene: TRBJ2-1; v_gene: TRBV5-6; CDR3aa: CASSSLGGNRDEQFF
j_gene: TRBJ2-7; v_gene: TRBV7-8; CDR3aa: CASSLDDTSGTSGGAYEQYF
j_gene: TRBJ1-2; v_gene: TRBV9; CDR3aa: CASSVGSPESYTF
j_gene: TRBJ2-2; v_gene: TRBV7-9; CDR3aa: CASSSPTPTNTGELFF
j_gene: TRBJ1-2; v_gene: TRBV30; CDR3aa: CAWRNGGYTF
j_gene: TRBJ1-3; v_gene: TRBV11-2; CDR3aa: CASSLGGQDVGNTIYF
j_gene: TRBJ1-5; v_gene: TRBV12-3/TRBV12-4; CDR3aa: CASNRAGNQPQHF
j_gene: TRBJ2-7; v_gene: TRBV6-5; CDR3aa: CASRGTSGRGYEQYF
j_gene: TRBJ1-6; v_gene: TRBV20-1; CDR3aa: CSAMTGYSLHF
j_gene: TRBJ1-1; v_gene: TRBV2; CDR3aa: CASSQNRPRNTEAFF